The present T cell receptor beta chain was sequenced within a study of prognosis after radiotherapy for stage I lung cancer. Study information: Distant metastases developed in four patients after radiotherapy (median roughly seven months); 15 showed no significant progression.

At least ten counts were recorded for this clonotype. The target antigen is unknown. The V and J ends lost 1 base and 6 bases respectively, with 13 bases between them. CDR3 length: 15 amino acids. Germline V gene lookup returns CDR1 LGHDT and CDR2 YNNKEL (reference sequence). The genomic DNA TCR beta CDR3 region underwent two rounds of multiplex PCR. Primers specific to each TRBV and TRBJ gene drove first-round PCR. TCRdb processed the multiplex PCR reads anew with MiXCR; each CDR3 protein has one entry. The profile shows 15,000 to 20,000 distinct CDR3 sequences, roughly 28% of them singletons. With two time points in the design, approximately 6 milliliters of peripheral blood were drawn at each one. Study-wide findings and caveats: Patients without metastases reportedly showed TRBV and TRBJ gene usage unlike that of patients with metastases. Where distant metastases developed, patients had lower Shannon entropy after stereotactic body radiation therapy.

Source: PBMCs, taken before or after stereotactic body radiation therapy (not recorded which). This receptor was obtained from a donor over 45 with non-small cell lung cancer. The chain couples TRBV3-1 to TRBJ2-1; D may be TRBD2 (6 bases). The CDR3 DNA reads TGTGCCAGCAGCCAAGGCGGGACCAGTATCAATGAGCAGTTCTTC. Translation: CASSQGGTSINEQFF.